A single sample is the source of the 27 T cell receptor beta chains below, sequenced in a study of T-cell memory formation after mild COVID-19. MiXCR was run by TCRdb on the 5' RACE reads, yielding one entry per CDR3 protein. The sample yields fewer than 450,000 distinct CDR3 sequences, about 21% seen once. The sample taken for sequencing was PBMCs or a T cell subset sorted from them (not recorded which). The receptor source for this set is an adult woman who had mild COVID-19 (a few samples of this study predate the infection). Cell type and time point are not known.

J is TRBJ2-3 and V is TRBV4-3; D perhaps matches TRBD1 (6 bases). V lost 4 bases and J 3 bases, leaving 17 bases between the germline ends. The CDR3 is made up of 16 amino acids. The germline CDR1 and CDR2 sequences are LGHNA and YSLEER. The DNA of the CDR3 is TGCGCCAGCAGCCCCTTAGGGGGAAGGGGAACAGATACGCAGTATTTT. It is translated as CASSPLGGRGTDTQYF.

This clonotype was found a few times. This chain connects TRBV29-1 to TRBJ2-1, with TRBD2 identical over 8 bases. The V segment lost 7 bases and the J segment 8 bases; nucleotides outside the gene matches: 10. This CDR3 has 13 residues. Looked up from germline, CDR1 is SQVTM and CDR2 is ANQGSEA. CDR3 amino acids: CSAVAGRLDEQFF. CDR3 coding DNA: TGCAGCGCCGTAGCGGGAAGGCTGGATGAGCAGTTCTTC.

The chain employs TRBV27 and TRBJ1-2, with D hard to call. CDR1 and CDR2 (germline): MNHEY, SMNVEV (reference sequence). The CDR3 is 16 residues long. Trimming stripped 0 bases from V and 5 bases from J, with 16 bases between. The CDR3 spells CASSLSGRLNFYGYTF. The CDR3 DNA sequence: TGTGCCAGCAGTTTATCCGGCAGACTCAACTTTTATGGCTACACCTTC.

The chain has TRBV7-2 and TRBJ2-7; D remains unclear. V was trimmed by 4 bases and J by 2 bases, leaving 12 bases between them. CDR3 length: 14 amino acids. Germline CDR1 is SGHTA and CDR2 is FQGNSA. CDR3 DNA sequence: TGTGCCAGCAGCTCTAGAGACGGAGCCTACGAGCAGTACTTC. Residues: CASSSRDGAYEQYF.

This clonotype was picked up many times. The CDR3 protein is CASSPTRGSLIVETQYF. DNA for the CDR3: TGTGCCAGCAGTCCTACCCGGGGGTCACTAATCGTCGAGACCCAGTACTTC. The rearrangement joins TRBV27 to TRBJ2-5, with a tentative D call TRBD2 (6 bases). Germline values: CDR1 MNHEY, CDR2 SMNVEV (reference sequence). CDR3 size: 17 residues. Trimming took 5 bases from V and 5 from J, leaving 24 bases between them.

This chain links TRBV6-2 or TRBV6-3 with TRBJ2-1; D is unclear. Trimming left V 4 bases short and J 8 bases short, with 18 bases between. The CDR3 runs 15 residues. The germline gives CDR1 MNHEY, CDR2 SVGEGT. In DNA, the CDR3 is TGTGCCAGCAGTTCAAGAGATCGGCTACATGATGAGCAGTTCTTC. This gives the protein CASSSRDRLHDEQFF.

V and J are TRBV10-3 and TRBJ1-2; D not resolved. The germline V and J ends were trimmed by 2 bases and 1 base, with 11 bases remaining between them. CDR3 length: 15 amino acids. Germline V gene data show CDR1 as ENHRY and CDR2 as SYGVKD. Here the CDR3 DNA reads TGTGCCATCAGTGAGCCCGAGGTACTTAACTATGGCTACACCTTC. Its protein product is CAISEPEVLNYGYTF.

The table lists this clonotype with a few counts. CDR3 amino acids: CASSYSTGSSYEQYF. The CDR3 DNA is TGTGCCAGCAGCTATTCGACAGGGAGCTCCTACGAGCAGTACTTC. The chain is built from TRBV27 and TRBJ2-7; 7 nucleotides match TRBD1. The CDR3 loop spans 15 amino acids. The junction had 8 bases not matched to a gene; V was cut back by 6 bases and J by 0 bases. Germline CDR1 reads MNHEY; CDR2 reads SMNVEV (reference sequence).

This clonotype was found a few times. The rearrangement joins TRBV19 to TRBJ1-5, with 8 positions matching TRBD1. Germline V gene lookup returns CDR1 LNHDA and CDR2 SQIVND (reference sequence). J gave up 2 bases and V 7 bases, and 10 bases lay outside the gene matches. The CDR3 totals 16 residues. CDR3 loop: CASIRTGYFGNQPQHF. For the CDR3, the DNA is TGTGCCAGTATCCGGACAGGGTATTTCGGCAATCAGCCCCAGCATTTT.

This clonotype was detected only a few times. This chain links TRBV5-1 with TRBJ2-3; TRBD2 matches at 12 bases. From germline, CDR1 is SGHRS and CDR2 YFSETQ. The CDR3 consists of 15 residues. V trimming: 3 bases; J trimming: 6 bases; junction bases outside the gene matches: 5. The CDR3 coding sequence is TGCGCCAGCAGCTCGTCGACTAGCGGGGGTGATACGCAGTATTTT. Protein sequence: CASSSSTSGGDTQYF. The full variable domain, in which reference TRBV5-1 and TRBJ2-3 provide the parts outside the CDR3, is KAGVTQTPRYLIKTRGQQVTLSCSPISGHRSVSWYQQTPGQGLQFLFEYFSETQRNKGNFPGRFSGRQFSNSRSEMNVSTLELGDSALYLCASSSSTSGGDTQYFGPGTRLTVL.

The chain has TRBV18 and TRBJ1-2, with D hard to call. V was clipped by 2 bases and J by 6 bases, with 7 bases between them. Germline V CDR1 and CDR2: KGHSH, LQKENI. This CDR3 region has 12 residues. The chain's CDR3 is CASSPRADGYTF. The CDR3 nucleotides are TGTGCCAGCTCACCAAGGGCGGATGGCTACACCTTC.

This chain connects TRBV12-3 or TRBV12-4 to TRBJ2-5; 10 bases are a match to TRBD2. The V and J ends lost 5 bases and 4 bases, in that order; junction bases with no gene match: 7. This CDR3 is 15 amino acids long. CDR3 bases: TGTGCCAGCAGTCCAATAGCGGGGGGCCGAGAGACCCAGTACTTC. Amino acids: CASSPIAGGRETQYF.

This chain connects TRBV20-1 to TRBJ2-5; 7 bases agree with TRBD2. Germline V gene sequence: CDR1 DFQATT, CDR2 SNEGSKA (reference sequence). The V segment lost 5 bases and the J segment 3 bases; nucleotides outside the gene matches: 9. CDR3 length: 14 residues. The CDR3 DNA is TGCAGTGCTCCCAAGATGGGGGGGGAAGAGACCCAGTACTTC. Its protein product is CSAPKMGGEETQYF.

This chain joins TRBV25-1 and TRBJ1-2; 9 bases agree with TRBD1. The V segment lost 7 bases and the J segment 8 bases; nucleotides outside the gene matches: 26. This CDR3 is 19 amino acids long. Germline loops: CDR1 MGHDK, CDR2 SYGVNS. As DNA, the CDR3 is TGTGCCAGCACGTTTGGGACAGGGAGCGACAAGGGCCCGGGAATGGGCTACACCTTC. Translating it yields CASTFGTGSDKGPGMGYTF.

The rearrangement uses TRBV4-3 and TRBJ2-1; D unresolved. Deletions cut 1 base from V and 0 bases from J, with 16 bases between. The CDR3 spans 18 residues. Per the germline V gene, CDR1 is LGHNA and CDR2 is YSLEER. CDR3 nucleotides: TGCGCCAGCAGCCAAGCGAAAGTCATTCAGAGCTCCTACAATGAGCAGTTCTTC. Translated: CASSQAKVIQSSYNEQFF.

CDR3 DNA: TGTGCCAGCAGTTCTCCCGGACTTAGCAATCAGCCCCAGCATTTT. This codes for CASSSPGLSNQPQHF. This chain links TRBV6-2 or TRBV6-3 with TRBJ1-5; D unclear. The V gene's germline CDR1 is MNHEY and CDR2 SVGEGT. V lost 4 bases to trimming and J lost 0 bases, with 10 bases between them. This CDR3 is built from 15 residues.

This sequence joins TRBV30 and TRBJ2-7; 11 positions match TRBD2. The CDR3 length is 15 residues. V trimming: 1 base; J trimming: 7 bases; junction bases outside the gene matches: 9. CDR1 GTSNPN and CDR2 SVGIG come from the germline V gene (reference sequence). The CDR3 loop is CAWSEGLAEAEEQYF. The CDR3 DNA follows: TGTGCCTGGAGTGAGGGACTAGCGGAGGCGGAAGAGCAGTACTTC.

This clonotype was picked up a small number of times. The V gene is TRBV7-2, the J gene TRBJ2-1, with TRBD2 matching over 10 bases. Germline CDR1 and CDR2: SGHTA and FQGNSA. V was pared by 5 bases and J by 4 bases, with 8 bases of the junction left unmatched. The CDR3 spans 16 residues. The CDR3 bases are TGTGCCAGCAGCCCACAGAGCGGGGGGGGATACAATGAGCAGTTCTTC. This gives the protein CASSPQSGGGYNEQFF.

The CDR3 nucleotides are TGTGCCAGCAGCCGCCGGGAAGGGAACCTCAGAGAGGAGCAGTACTTC. Its translation: CASSRREGNLREEQYF. The chain employs TRBV9 and TRBJ2-7; D is perhaps TRBD2 (5 bases). The germline V gene has CDR1 SGDLS and CDR2 YYNGEE. The CDR3 is 16 residues long. Trimming removed 4 bases at V and 7 bases at J, with 24 bases between.

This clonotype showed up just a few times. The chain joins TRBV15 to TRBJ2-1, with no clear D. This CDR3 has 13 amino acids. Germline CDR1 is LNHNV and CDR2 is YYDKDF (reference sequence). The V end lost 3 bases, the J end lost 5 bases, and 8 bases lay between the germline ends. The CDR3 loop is CATSSLGHNEQFF. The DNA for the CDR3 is TGTGCCACCAGCAGCCTTGGACACAATGAGCAGTTCTTC. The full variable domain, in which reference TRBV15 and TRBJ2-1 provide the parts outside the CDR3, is DAMVIQNPRYQVTQFGKPVTLSCSQTLNHNVMYWYQQKSSQAPKLLFHYYDKDFNNEADTPDNFQSRRPNTSFCFLDIRSPGLGDTAMYLCATSSLGHNEQFFGPGTRLTVL.

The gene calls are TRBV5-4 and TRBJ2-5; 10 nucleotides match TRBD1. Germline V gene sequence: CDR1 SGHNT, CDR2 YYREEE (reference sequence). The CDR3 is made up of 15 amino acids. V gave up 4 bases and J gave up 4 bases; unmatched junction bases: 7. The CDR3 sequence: CASSMGQGNGETQYF. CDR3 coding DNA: TGTGCCAGCAGCATGGGACAGGGGAATGGAGAGACCCAGTACTTC.

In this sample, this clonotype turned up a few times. The CDR3 loop is CASSSGGAPLHF. CDR3 nucleotide sequence: TGTGCCAGCAGTTCGGGGGGGGCACCCCTCCACTTT. This chain joins TRBV12-3 or TRBV12-4 and TRBJ1-6; a weak D match, TRBD1 (5 bases). CDR3 length: 12 amino acids. The V end lost 4 bases, the J end lost 11 bases, and 9 bases lay between the germline ends.

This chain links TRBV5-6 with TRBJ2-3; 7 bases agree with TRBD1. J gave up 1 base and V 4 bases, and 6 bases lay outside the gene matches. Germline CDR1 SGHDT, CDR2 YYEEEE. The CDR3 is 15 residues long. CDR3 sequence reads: CASSTQGRGTDTQYF. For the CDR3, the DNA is TGTGCCAGCAGCACACAGGGGCGTGGCACAGATACGCAGTATTTT. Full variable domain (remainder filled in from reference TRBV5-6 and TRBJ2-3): DAGVTQSPTHLIKTRGQQVTLRCSPKSGHDTVSWYQQALGQGPQFIFQYYEEEERQRGNFPDRFSGHQFPNYSSELNVNALLLGDSALYLCASSTQGRGTDTQYFGPGTRLTVL.

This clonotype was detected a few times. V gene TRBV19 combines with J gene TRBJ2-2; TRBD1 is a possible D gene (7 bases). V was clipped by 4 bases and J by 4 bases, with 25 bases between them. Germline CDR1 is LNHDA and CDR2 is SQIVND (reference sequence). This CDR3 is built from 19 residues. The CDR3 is CASSKVPADREVTTGELFF. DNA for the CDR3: TGTGCCAGTAGTAAAGTACCCGCAGACAGGGAGGTGACCACCGGGGAGCTGTTTTTT.

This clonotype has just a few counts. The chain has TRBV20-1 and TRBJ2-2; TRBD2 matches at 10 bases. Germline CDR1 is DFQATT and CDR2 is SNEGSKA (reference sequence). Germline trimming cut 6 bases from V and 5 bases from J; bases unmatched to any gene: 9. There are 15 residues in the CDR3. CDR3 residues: CSAPSGGAVTGELFF. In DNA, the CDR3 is TGCAGTGCCCCGAGCGGGGGGGCCGTAACCGGGGAGCTGTTTTTT.

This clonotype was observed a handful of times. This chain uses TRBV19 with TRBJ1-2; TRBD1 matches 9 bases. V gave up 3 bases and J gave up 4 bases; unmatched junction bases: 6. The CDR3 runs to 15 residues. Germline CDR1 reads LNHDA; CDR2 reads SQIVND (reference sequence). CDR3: CASSIYTGGGYGYTF. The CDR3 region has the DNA TGTGCCAGTAGTATTTATACAGGGGGCGGCTATGGCTACACCTTC. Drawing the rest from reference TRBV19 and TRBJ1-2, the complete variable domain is DGGITQSPKYLFRKEGQNVTLSCEQNLNHDAMYWYRQDPGQGLRLIYYSQIVNDFQKGDIAEGYSVSREKKESFPLTVTSAQKNPTAFYLCASSIYTGGGYGYTFGSGTRLTVV.

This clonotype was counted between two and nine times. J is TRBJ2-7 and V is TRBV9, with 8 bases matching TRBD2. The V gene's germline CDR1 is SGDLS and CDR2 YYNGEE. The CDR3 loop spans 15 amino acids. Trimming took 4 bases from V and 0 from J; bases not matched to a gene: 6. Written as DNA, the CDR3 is TGTGCCAGCAGCCCCGGGGGGGGTGCCTCCTACGAGCAGTACTTC. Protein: CASSPGGGASYEQYF.